These 20 T cell receptor beta chains came from one sample sequenced in a study of T-cell reconstitution after alpha-beta-depleted transplantation in children. Unique molecular identifiers were built into the TCRbeta library. TCRdb recomputed calls from the PCR reads with MiXCR, one row per CDR3 protein. The sample has about 900,000 distinct CDR3 sequences, around 30% seen once. The sequencing used PBMCs, mostly from graft donor cells, collected 360 days after TCRalphabeta/CD19-depleted stem cell transplant. The receptors shown here come from a boy in the first two years of life who had a stem cell transplant for SCID, so the T cells may come from the graft donor.

The genes are TRBV18 and TRBJ1-6; possibly TRBD1 for D (6 bases). CDR1 and CDR2 (germline): KGHSH, LQKENI. The V and J ends lost 6 bases and 9 bases respectively, with 12 bases between them. This CDR3 is 13 amino acids long. CDR3 loop: CASSSTGPSPLHF. For the CDR3, the DNA is TGTGCCAGCTCCTCGACAGGCCCTTCACCCCTCCACTTT.

The chain employs TRBV4-2 and TRBJ2-7, with TRBD2 as a possible D gene (5 bases). V was pared by 1 base and J by 6 bases, with 16 bases between. The CDR3 spans 15 residues. The germline V gene has CDR1 LGHNA and CDR2 YNFKEQ. The CDR3 loop is CASSQGRRSGSEQYF. The CDR3 DNA follows: TGTGCCAGCAGCCAAGGGAGGCGGAGTGGAAGCGAGCAGTACTTC.

This chain uses TRBV7-6 with TRBJ2-2; tentative D call: TRBD1 (5 bases). Trimming removed 5 bases from V and 11 bases from J, with 9 bases in between. Germline V gives CDR1 SGHVS, CDR2 FNYEAQ. The CDR3 totals 11 residues. CDR3 bases: TGTGCCAGCAGCGCCGGACAAGAGCTGTTTTTT. Protein: CASSAGQELFF.

This clonotype was detected only a few times. The chain carries TRBV6-1 and TRBJ1-1; weak D call: TRBD1 (6 bases). CDR1 and CDR2 (germline): MNHNS, SASEGT. Trimming took off 4 bases at V and 3 bases at J, with 12 bases between the two ends. This CDR3 is 14 amino acids long. The DNA for the CDR3 is TGTGCCAGCAGTGTAGCGGCAGGGGACACTGAAGCTTTCTTT. Its protein is CASSVAAGDTEAFF.

The chain uses TRBV7-9 and TRBJ2-7; D possibly corresponds to TRBD1 (5 bases). Germline loops: CDR1 SEHNR, CDR2 FQNEAQ (reference sequence). This CDR3 has 14 amino acids. The V end lost 8 bases, the J end lost 2 bases, and 16 bases lay between the germline ends. The CDR3: CASGAGFMAYEQYF. For the CDR3, the DNA is TGTGCCAGCGGAGCAGGGTTTATGGCCTACGAGCAGTACTTC.

This clonotype showed up just a few times. V gene TRBV5-1 combines with J gene TRBJ1-1, with D hard to call. Germline V lookup: CDR1 SGHRS, CDR2 YFSETQ. This CDR3 contains 13 residues. V lost 4 bases and J lost 3, with 10 bases in between. This CDR3 is CASSQVWDTEAFF. The CDR3 DNA follows: TGCGCCAGCAGCCAGGTTTGGGACACTGAAGCTTTCTTT. Filled out from reference TRBV5-1 and TRBJ1-1, the complete variable domain reads KAGVTQTPRYLIKTRGQQVTLSCSPISGHRSVSWYQQTPGQGLQFLFEYFSETQRNKGNFPGRFSGRQFSNSRSEMNVSTLELGDSALYLCASSQVWDTEAFFGQGTRLTVV.

The rearrangement joins TRBV5-1 to TRBJ2-7; unclear D gene. CDR1 is SGHRS and CDR2 is YFSETQ in the germline V gene. The V and J ends lost 2 bases and 7 bases respectively, with 19 bases between them. This CDR3 region has 15 residues. As DNA, the CDR3 is TGCGCCAGCAGCTTCGGAAGCACAGTGGTCTTGGAGCAGTACTTC. Its protein product is CASSFGSTVVLEQYF.

The chain has TRBV12-3 or TRBV12-4 and TRBJ1-6; a weak D match, TRBD1 (6 bases). The V and J ends lost 6 bases and 8 bases respectively, with 14 bases between them. The CDR3 is 14 amino acids. The CDR3 DNA follows: TGTGCCAGCAGCCCCACGGGGGGCCATTCACCCCTCCACTTT. This sequence encodes CASSPTGGHSPLHF.

The V and J genes are TRBV5-6 and TRBJ2-1; no firm D call. Looked up from germline, CDR1 is SGHDT and CDR2 is YYEEEE. With 1 base removed from V and 2 bases from J, the gap between germline ends came to 10 bases. The CDR3 totals 15 residues. The CDR3 sequence: CASSLQGLPYNEQFF. DNA for the CDR3: TGTGCCAGCAGCTTGCAAGGGCTGCCCTACAATGAGCAGTTCTTC. The whole variable domain, filled in from reference TRBV5-6 and TRBJ2-1, reads DAGVTQSPTHLIKTRGQQVTLRCSPKSGHDTVSWYQQALGQGPQFIFQYYEEEERQRGNFPDRFSGHQFPNYSSELNVNALLLGDSALYLCASSLQGLPYNEQFFGPGTRLTVL.

This clonotype was detected a few times. This chain's CDR3 is CASSLFDQPQHF. As DNA, the CDR3 is TGTGCCAGCAGTTTATTCGACCAGCCCCAGCATTTT. The genes are TRBV12-3 or TRBV12-4 and TRBJ1-5, with D hard to call. The CDR3 runs to 12 residues. Trimming removed 2 bases at V and 7 bases at J, with 6 bases between.

This clonotype turned up a few times. The V call is TRBV6-5, the J call TRBJ2-7; D gene uncertain. The CDR3 is 15 residues long. Germline values: CDR1 MNHEY, CDR2 SVGAGI. Trimming shortened V by 0 bases and J by 0 bases, and 9 bases separated the two germline ends. CDR3 nucleotide sequence: TGTGCCAGCAGTTACTCGGGTCAACTCTCCTACGAGCAGTACTTC. This encodes CASSYSGQLSYEQYF.

The V and J genes are TRBV5-5 and TRBJ1-6; D not certain. V was shortened by 0 bases and J by 2 bases, with 9 bases between the two germline ends. The CDR3 runs 16 residues. Per germline, CDR1 SGHKS and CDR2 YYEKEE (reference sequence). The CDR3 spells CASSLALGAYNSPLHF. The CDR3 DNA reads as TGTGCCAGCAGCTTGGCCCTGGGAGCCTATAATTCACCCCTCCACTTT. The entire variable domain, with the rest obtained from reference TRBV5-5 and TRBJ1-6, is as follows: DAGVTQSPTHLIKTRGQQVTLRCSPISGHKSVSWYQQVLGQGPQFIFQYYEKEERGRGNFPDRFSARQFPNYSSELNVNALLLGDSALYLCASSLALGAYNSPLHFGNGTRLTVT.

The rearrangement uses TRBV20-1 and TRBJ2-7, with D uncertain. The V gene lost 3 bases and the J gene lost 4 bases, with 16 bases spanning the gap. Germline loops: CDR1 DFQATT, CDR2 SNEGSKA (reference sequence). This CDR3 has 14 amino acids. The CDR3 spells CSASVQSSRYEQYF. For the CDR3, the DNA is TGCAGTGCTAGTGTACAGAGCTCCCGGTACGAGCAGTACTTC.

The sample holds a few counts of this clonotype. The gene calls are TRBV20-1 and TRBJ2-5, with D possibly being TRBD2 (5 bases). The V and J ends lost 6 bases and 1 base respectively, with 15 bases between them. The CDR3 has 14 residues. Per germline, CDR1 DFQATT and CDR2 SNEGSKA (reference sequence). CDR3 protein: CSAPGPEGQETQYF. For the CDR3, the DNA is TGCAGTGCACCCGGCCCCGAGGGCCAAGAGACCCAGTACTTC.

This clonotype was seen only a few times. The chain uses TRBV12-3 or TRBV12-4 and TRBJ2-7; D is unresolved. V was clipped by 1 base and J by 9 bases, with 13 bases between them. This CDR3 region has 13 residues. CDR3 nucleotide sequence: TGTGCCAGCAGTTTAGAGCCAGAGTTTAGGCAGTACTTC. Its translation: CASSLEPEFRQYF.

This clonotype turned up a few times. The rearrangement joins TRBV7-9 to TRBJ2-7, with TRBD1 matching over 9 bases. CDR3 size: 13 residues. In germline, CDR1 is SEHNR, CDR2 FQNEAQ (reference sequence). J lost 4 bases, V lost 8 bases, and 6 bases had no gene match. The CDR3 sequence: CASAGQGRYEQYF. In nucleotides, the CDR3 is TGTGCCAGCGCGGGACAGGGTAGGTACGAGCAGTACTTC. Looking up the rest from reference TRBV7-9 and TRBJ2-7 gives the full variable domain: DTGVSQNPRHKITKRGQNVTFRCDPISEHNRLYWYRQTLGQGPEFLTYFQNEAQLEKSRLLSDRFSAERPKGSFSTLEIQRTEQGDSAMYLCASAGQGRYEQYFGPGTRLTVT.

This clonotype was counted between two and nine times. CDR3 DNA: TGTGCCAGCAGCTTCTGGAACGGACGGGAAAATCAGCCCCAGCATTTT. Protein sequence: CASSFWNGRENQPQHF. The chain is built from TRBV5-5 and TRBJ1-5; D not certain. This CDR3 is 16 amino acids long. Germline V gives CDR1 SGHKS, CDR2 YYEKEE (reference sequence). V gave up 2 bases and J gave up 4 bases, with 16 bases separating them.

This chain connects TRBV4-2 to TRBJ2-3; D not resolved. Germline CDR1 LGHNA, CDR2 YNFKEQ. V lost 1 base to trimming and J lost 2 bases, with 10 bases between them. The CDR3 has 15 amino acids. CDR3 nucleotide sequence: TGTGCCAGCAGCCAAGCTGGGCCTGACACAGATACGCAGTATTTT. Protein sequence: CASSQAGPDTDTQYF.

The chain links TRBV11-2 to TRBJ2-2, with 9 bases fitting TRBD1. This CDR3 is 18 amino acids long. Germline CDR1 and CDR2: SGHAT and FQNNGV. V was clipped by 0 bases and J by 0 bases; unmatched bases: 5. CDR3 residues: CASSLDLGQGSNTGELFF. For the CDR3, the DNA is TGTGCCAGCAGCTTAGACCTAGGACAGGGGTCGAACACCGGGGAGCTGTTTTTT.

This CDR3 reads CASSSQRGGTGELFF. As DNA, the CDR3 is TGTGCCAGCAGCTCGCAGCGGGGGGGAACCGGGGAGCTGTTTTTT. The chain combines TRBV7-2 with TRBJ2-2; 10 nucleotides line up with TRBD2. The length of the CDR3 is 15 residues. J gave up 5 bases and V 4 bases, and 4 bases lay outside the gene matches. Germline values: CDR1 SGHTA, CDR2 FQGNSA.